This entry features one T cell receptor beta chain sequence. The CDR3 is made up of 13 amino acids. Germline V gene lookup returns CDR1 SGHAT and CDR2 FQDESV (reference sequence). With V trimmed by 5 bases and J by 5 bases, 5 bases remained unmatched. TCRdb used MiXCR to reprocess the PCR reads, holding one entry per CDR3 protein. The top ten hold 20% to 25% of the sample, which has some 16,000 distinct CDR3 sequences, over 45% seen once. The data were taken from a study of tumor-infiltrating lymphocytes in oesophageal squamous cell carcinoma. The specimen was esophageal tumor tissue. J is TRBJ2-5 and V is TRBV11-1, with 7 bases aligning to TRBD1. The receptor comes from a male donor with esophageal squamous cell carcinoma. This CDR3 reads CASSPGTVETQYF. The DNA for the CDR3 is TGTGCCAGCAGCCCAGGGACAGTTGAGACCCAGTACTTC.